The 9 T cell receptor beta chains below all came from one sample that was sequenced in a study of a mutant IDH1 vaccine in newly diagnosed glioma. The antigens for these receptors are not known. Indicated time point: week 5, during vaccination. Every single dose of the vaccine, 300 ug of mutant IDH1 20-mer peptide, came with topical imiquimod. Assay: immunoSEQ multiplex PCR; the TCRdb copy retains only in-frame clones and omits some. This sample has approximately 80,000 clones, with about 91% found just once. The sample in question was PBMCs, obtained from a glioma patient whose treatment included an IDH1 peptide vaccine. These receptors were taken from a woman aged 45-65 years with glioma.

This chain uses TRBV6-5 with TRBJ2-5; either TRBD1 or TRBD2 may supply D (5 bases each). The CDR3 spans 14 residues. The germline gives CDR1 MNHEY, CDR2 SVGAGI. Between the trimmed V and J ends, which lost 6 bases and 5 bases, there was a span of 16 bases. The CDR3 protein is CASSPRGITETQYF. As DNA, the CDR3 is TGTGCCAGCAGCCCCCGGGGCATAACGGAGACCCAGTACTTC.

The chain joins TRBV7-9 to TRBJ1-5; D is ambiguous. This CDR3 has 12 residues. V gave up 2 bases and J gave up 9 bases, with 8 bases separating them. Germline V lookup: CDR1 SEHNR, CDR2 FQNEAQ (reference sequence). The CDR3 DNA sequence: TGTGCCAGCAGCTTACTCTCTTTGCCCCAGCATTTT. Translated, it gives CASSLLSLPQHF.

In DNA, the CDR3 is TGTGCCAGCAGTTTTGGGACAGCTAACTATGGCTACACCTTC. Translating gives CASSFGTANYGYTF. The rearrangement uses TRBV6-5 and TRBJ1-2; 7 bases align to TRBD1. Germline V gene sequence: CDR1 MNHEY, CDR2 SVGAGI. With V trimmed by 4 bases and J by 0 bases, 2 bases remained unmatched. The CDR3 consists of 14 residues.

This chain uses TRBV4-2 with TRBJ1-2; perhaps TRBD1 as D (5 bases). V was shortened by 1 base and J by 6 bases, with 9 bases between the two germline ends. There are 13 residues in the CDR3. Germline V gene lookup returns CDR1 LGHNA and CDR2 YNFKEQ. The CDR3 spells CASSQVGADGYTF. The CDR3 region has the DNA TGTGCCAGCAGCCAAGTAGGGGCGGATGGCTACACCTTC.

This chain joins TRBV7-8 and TRBJ2-7; TRBD2 aligns across 8 bases. V lost 5 bases and J lost 4; bases outside the gene matches: 13. Germline V gives CDR1 SGHVS, CDR2 FQNEAQ. The CDR3 is 16 residues long. The CDR3 sequence: CASSPLPGGLSYEQYF. The CDR3 region has the DNA TGTGCCAGCAGCCCACTTCCGGGGGGGCTCAGTTACGAGCAGTACTTC.

The rearrangement links TRBV5-1 to TRBJ2-5, with 13 bases matching TRBD2. V shed 4 bases and J 2 bases; nucleotides not matched to a gene: 11. The germline gives CDR1 SGHRS, CDR2 YFSETQ. CDR3 length equals 18 residues. The CDR3 reads CASSLGLAGATLQETQYF. CDR3 bases: TGCGCCAGCAGCCTCGGACTAGCGGGGGCTACACTTCAAGAGACCCAGTACTTC.

V gene TRBV9 combines with J gene TRBJ2-3; D is possibly TRBD1 (5 bases). The CDR3 covers 15 residues. V shed 1 base and J shed 2 bases, with 11 bases lying between them. Germline V lookup: CDR1 SGDLS, CDR2 YYNGEE. CDR3 loop: CASSVRGTPTDTQYF. The CDR3 DNA sequence: TGTGCCAGCAGCGTAAGGGGTACCCCCACAGATACGCAGTATTTT.

This clone was observed a handful of times. The chain recombines TRBV2 with TRBJ2-7; 11 positions agree with TRBD1. Germline V lookup: CDR1 SNHLY, CDR2 FYNNEI. V lost 6 bases, J lost 4 bases, and 5 bases stayed unmatched. This CDR3 spans 14 amino acids. The DNA for the CDR3 is TGTGCCAGCAGGGGGGGACAGGGGGTTTACGAGCAGTACTTC. It is translated as CASRGGQGVYEQYF. Combining the CDR3 with reference TRBV2 and TRBJ2-7 gives the whole variable domain EPEVTQTPSHQVTQMGQEVILRCVPISNHLYFYWYRQILGQKVEFLVSFYNNEISEKSEIFDDQFSVERPDGSNFTLKIRSTKLEDSAMYFCASRGGQGVYEQYFGPGTRLTVT.

This chain connects TRBV5-1 to TRBJ2-7, with 7 nucleotides matching TRBD1. From germline, CDR1 is SGHRS and CDR2 YFSETQ. There are 13 residues in the CDR3. V gave up 5 bases and J gave up 2 bases; unmatched junction bases: 4. The CDR3 region is CASRQDRPYEQYF. CDR3 nucleotide sequence: TGCGCCAGCAGACAGGACAGGCCCTACGAGCAGTACTTC.